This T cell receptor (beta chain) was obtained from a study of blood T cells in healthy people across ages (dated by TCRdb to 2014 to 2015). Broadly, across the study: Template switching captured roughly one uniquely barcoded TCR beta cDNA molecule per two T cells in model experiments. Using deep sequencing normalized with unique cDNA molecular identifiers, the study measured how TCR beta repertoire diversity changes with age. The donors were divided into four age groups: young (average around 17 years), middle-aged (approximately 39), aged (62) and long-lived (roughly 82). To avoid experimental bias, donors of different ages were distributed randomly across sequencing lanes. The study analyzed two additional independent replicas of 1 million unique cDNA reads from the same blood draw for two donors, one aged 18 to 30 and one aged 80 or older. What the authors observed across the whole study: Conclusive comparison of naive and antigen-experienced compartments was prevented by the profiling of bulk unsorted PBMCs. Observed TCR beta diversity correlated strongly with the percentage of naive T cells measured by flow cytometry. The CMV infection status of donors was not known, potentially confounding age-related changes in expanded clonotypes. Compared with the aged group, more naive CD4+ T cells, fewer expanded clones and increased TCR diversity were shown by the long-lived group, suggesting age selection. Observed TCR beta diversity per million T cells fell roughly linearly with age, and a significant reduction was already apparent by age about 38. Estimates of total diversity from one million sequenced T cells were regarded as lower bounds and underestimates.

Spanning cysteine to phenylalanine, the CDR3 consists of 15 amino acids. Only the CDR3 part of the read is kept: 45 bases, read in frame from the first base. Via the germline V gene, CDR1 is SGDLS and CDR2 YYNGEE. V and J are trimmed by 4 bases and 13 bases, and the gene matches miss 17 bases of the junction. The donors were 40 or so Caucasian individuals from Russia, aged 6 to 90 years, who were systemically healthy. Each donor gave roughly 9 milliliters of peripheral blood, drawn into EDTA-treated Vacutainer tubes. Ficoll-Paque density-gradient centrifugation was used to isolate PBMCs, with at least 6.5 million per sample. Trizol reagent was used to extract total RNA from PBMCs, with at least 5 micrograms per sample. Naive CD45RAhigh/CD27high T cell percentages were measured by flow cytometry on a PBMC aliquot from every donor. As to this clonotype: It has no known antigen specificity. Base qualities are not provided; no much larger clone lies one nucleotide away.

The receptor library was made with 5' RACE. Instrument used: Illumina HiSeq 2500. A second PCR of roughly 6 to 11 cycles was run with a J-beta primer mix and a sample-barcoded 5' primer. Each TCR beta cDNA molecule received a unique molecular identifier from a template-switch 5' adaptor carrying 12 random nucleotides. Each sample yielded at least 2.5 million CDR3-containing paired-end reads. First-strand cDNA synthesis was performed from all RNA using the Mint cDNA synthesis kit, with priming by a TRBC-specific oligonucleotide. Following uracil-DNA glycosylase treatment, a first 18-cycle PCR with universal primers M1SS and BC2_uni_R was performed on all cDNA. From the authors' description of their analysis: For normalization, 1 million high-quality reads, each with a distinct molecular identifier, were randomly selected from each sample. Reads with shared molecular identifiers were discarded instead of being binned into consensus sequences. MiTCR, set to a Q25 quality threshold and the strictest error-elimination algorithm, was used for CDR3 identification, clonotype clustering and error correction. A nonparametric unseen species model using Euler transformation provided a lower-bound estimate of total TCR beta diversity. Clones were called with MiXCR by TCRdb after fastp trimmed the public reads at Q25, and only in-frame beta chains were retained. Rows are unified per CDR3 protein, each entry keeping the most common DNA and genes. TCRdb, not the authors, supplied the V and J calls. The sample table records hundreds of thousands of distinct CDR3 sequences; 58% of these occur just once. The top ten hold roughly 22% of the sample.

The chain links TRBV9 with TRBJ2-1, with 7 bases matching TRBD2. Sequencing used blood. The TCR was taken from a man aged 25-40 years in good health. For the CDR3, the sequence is CASSSRPEAGETQFF. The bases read TGTGCCAGCAGCTCTCGCCCGGAGGCGGGAGAGACCCAGTTCTTC.